A single sample is the source of the 29 T cell receptor beta chains below, sequenced in a study of tumor-infiltrating lymphocytes in primary liver carcinoma. TCR beta cDNA was prepared out of roughly 490 ng total RNA by means of a constant-region primer. Each TCR beta library was derived from three nested multiplex PCR rounds that employed slightly modified ARM-PCR. The opening two PCR rounds, approximately 10 cycles each, paired TRBV1-TRBV30 forward primers with a C-beta reverse primer. One entry per CDR3 protein, called by TCRdb with MiXCR from the multiplex PCR reads. The sample lists 35,000 to 40,000 distinct CDR3 sequences, about 75% occurring once. RNA and DNA were co-extracted from roughly 20-30 mg of unsorted bulk tissue. The material sequenced was tumor-adjacent normal liver tissue. The receptors derive from a man aged 40-49 years with primary liver carcinoma and hepatitis B virus infection.

About this clonotype: At one of its ends the junction is not consistent with the germline gene, which may arise from a read error. The V gene is TRBV4-3, the J gene TRBJ2-7; 9 bases line up with TRBD1. There are 17 residues in the CDR3. Per germline, CDR1 LGHNA and CDR2 YSLEER. CDR3 amino acids: CASSQEAHGTGWYEQYF. The CDR3 DNA sequence: TGCGCCAGCAGCCAAGAAGCACACGGGACAGGGTGGTACGAGCAGTACTTT.

As to this clonotype: This clone may be a read error of a much larger clone one base away. This chain uses TRBV20-1 with TRBJ2-1; D is unresolved. The CDR3 runs 11 residues. Germline V gene data show CDR1 as DFQATT and CDR2 as SNEGSKA (reference sequence). CDR3 region: CSDREEREQFF. Here the CDR3 DNA reads TGCAGTGATAGAGAGGAGAGGGAGCAGTTCTTC.

As for this clonotype: Its ends do not fully match the called genes, so a read error is possible. V is TRBV6-2 or TRBV6-3 and J is TRBJ1-1; possibly TRBD1 for D (5 bases). CDR3 length equals 14 residues. Germline-derived CDR1 and CDR2 are MNHEY and SVGEGT. The CDR3 loop is CATRTWGLGPETFF. The CDR3 DNA sequence: TGTGCCACGCGAACATGGGGACTGGGGCCTGAAACTTTCTTT.

On this clonotype: A read error may account for a junction end that differs from germline. The V call is TRBV14, the J call TRBJ2-7; 7 nucleotides align to TRBD1. CDR1 and CDR2 (germline): SGHDN, FVKESK. The CDR3 is 13 amino acids. CDR3 sequence (DNA): TGTACCAGCAGCCGGACAGGAACATACGAGCAGTACTTC. Encoded protein: CTSSRTGTYEQYF. The full variable domain, completed using reference TRBV14 and TRBJ2-7, is EAGVTQFPSHSVIEKGQTVTLRCDPISGHDNLYWYRRVMGKEIKFLLHFVKESKQDESGMPNNRFLAERTGGTYSTLKVQPAELEDSGVYFCTSSRTGTYEQYFGPGTRLTVT.

As for this clonotype: Relative to the germline gene, one junction end is altered; a read error may explain this. The gene calls are TRBV11-2 and TRBJ1-1, with TRBD1 identical over 8 bases. Germline loops: CDR1 SGHAT, CDR2 FQNNGV. This CDR3 has 16 amino acids. Here the CDR3 reads CVGSLDRTGIDTEALF. In nucleotides, the CDR3 is TGTGTCGGCAGCTTAGATCGGACAGGGATTGACACTGAAGCTCTCTTT. The full variable domain, with the rest looked up from reference TRBV11-2 and TRBJ1-1, is EAGVAQSPRYKIIEKRQSVAFWCNPISGHATLYWYQQILGQGPKLLIQFQNNGVVDDSQLPKDRFSAERLKGVDSTLKIQPAKLEDSAVYLCVGSLDRTGIDTEALFGQGTRLTVV.

The genes are TRBV5-6 and TRBJ2-7; D not certain. V dropped 4 bases and J dropped 2 bases, with 19 bases sitting between them. CDR1 is SGHDT and CDR2 is YYEEEE in the germline V gene. The CDR3 runs to 16 residues. The CDR3 nucleotides read TGTGCCAGCAGCCCCGCCCCCATGGACGAGGCCTACGAGCAGTACTTC. It yields the protein CASSPAPMDEAYEQYF.

Comment on this clonotype: A much larger clone lies a single base off, so this may be a read error. This CDR3 is CANSQSPGTEETQYF. The CDR3 DNA sequence: TGTGCCAACAGTCAGAGTCCCGGGACAGAAGAGACCCAGTACTTC. The chain carries TRBV28 and TRBJ2-5; TRBD1 aligns across 7 bases. In germline, CDR1 is MDHEN, CDR2 SYDVKM. This CDR3 region has 15 residues.

Worth noting for this clonotype: An end of the junction does not agree with germline; a read error may underlie this. The chain is built from TRBV29-1 and TRBJ2-7, with TRBD1 as a possible D gene (6 bases). This CDR3 has 14 residues. Germline V lookup: CDR1 SQVTM, CDR2 ANQGSEA. CDR3 sequence (DNA): TGCAGCGTTCCAAACAGGGTGGATCAGGTTGAGCTGTACTTC. Protein: CSVPNRVDQVELYF.

As concerns this clonotype: A junction end diverges from the germline sequence, so it may reflect a read error. The rearrangement joins TRBV5-1 to TRBJ2-7; D might be TRBD2 (5 bases). Germline loops: CDR1 SGHRS, CDR2 YFSETQ. The CDR3 consists of 14 residues. In nucleotides, the CDR3 is TGCGCGAGCAGCTTGGAGCCAAGAGGGTACGAGCAGTACTTC. It translates to CASSLEPRGYEQYF.

The chain employs TRBV28 and TRBJ2-1; 7 nucleotides match TRBD2. CDR3 length: 16 residues. The V segment lost 6 bases and the J segment 8 bases; nucleotides outside the gene matches: 16. Germline CDR1 is MDHEN and CDR2 is SYDVKM. Here the CDR3 reads CASSGLVGGHVDEQFF. The CDR3 coding sequence is TGTGCCAGCAGCGGACTAGTGGGAGGTCATGTGGATGAGCAGTTCTTC. The full variable domain, its missing parts supplied by reference TRBV28 and TRBJ2-1, is DVKVTQSSRYLVKRTGEKVFLECVQDMDHENMFWYRQDPGLGLRLIYFSYDVKMKEKGDIPEGYSVSREKKERFSLILESASTNQTSMYLCASSGLVGGHVDEQFFGPGTRLTVL.

Concerning this clonotype itself: Its ends do not fully match the called genes, so a read error is possible. The V gene is TRBV4-3, the J gene TRBJ2-5, with D possibly TRBD2 on 5 matching bases. Germline loops: CDR1 LGHNA, CDR2 YSLEER. CDR3 size: 15 residues. The CDR3 nucleotides are TGCGTCAGTAGCCAGGATGCGGGTCCTCGAGAGACTCAGTACTTC. Its protein product is CVSSQDAGPRETQYF.

On this clonotype itself: Compared with germline, one end of the junction differs, possibly owing to a read error. The chain carries TRBV6-2 or TRBV6-3 and TRBJ2-3; possible D gene TRBD2, 6 bases. Germline CDR1 MNHEY, CDR2 SVGEGT. The CDR3 is 15 amino acids. Written as DNA, the CDR3 is TGTGCCAGCAGTTACTCGAAAGGCGGGGTAGATATGCAGTATTTT. Translation gives CASSYSKGGVDMQYF.

The CDR3 DNA sequence: TGTGCCAGCACTTCCTGGACTAGCGGGGGCAACAATGAGCAGTTCTTC. This encodes CASTSWTSGGNNEQFF. The gene calls are TRBV6-2 or TRBV6-3 and TRBJ2-1, with 13 bases that match TRBD2. CDR3 length equals 16 residues. CDR1 is MNHEY and CDR2 is SVGEGT in the germline V gene. V dropped 7 bases and J dropped 5; count of bases not matched to a gene: 8.

This clonotype was observed a handful of times. This sequence joins TRBV15 and TRBJ2-3; the D gene is possibly TRBD2 (6 bases). The V gene's germline CDR1 is LNHNV and CDR2 YYDKDF (reference sequence). The CDR3 covers 15 residues. V lost 0 bases to trimming and J lost 6 bases, with 13 bases between them. The CDR3 coding sequence is TGTGCCACCAGCAGAGATACGGGGGACGCGGATACGCAGTATTTT. It specifies CATSRDTGDADTQYF.

The J gene is TRBJ2-2, the V gene TRBV5-8; no clear D gene. Germline values: CDR1 SGHTS, CDR2 YDEGEE. This CDR3 spans 14 amino acids. The ends were cut back, 3 bases at V and 2 bases at J, with 8 bases in the middle. CDR3 in DNA: TGTGCCAGCAGCTCAGTCCATAACACCGGGGAGCTGTTTTTT. Encoded protein: CASSSVHNTGELFF.

With respect to this clonotype: A junction end diverges from the germline sequence, so it may reflect a read error. V and J are TRBV5-4 and TRBJ2-1, with a tentative D call TRBD1 (7 bases). This CDR3 has 16 residues. CDR1 SGHNT and CDR2 YYREEE come from the germline V gene (reference sequence). For the CDR3, the DNA is TGTGCCAGCAACCCCGGCGGAGGGGGCTATGTGAATGAGCACTTATTC. Translation gives CASNPGGGGYVNEHLF.

V gene TRBV29-1 combines with J gene TRBJ1-1; D is unresolved. Germline CDR1 reads SQVTM; CDR2 reads ANQGSEA. V lost 7 bases to trimming and J lost 2 bases, with 11 bases between them. The CDR3 is 12 residues long. The CDR3 protein is CSGSFRNTEAFF. CDR3 sequence (DNA): TGCAGCGGGAGCTTTAGAAACACTGAAGCTTTCTTT.

In its sample, this clonotype was seen a few times. V usage is TRBV29-1 and J usage is TRBJ1-1; TRBD1 might be the D (5 bases). The CDR3 loop spans 15 amino acids. CDR1 is SQVTM and CDR2 is ANQGSEA in the germline V gene. Trimming cost V 4 bases and J 0 bases, with 15 bases left between them. CDR3 residues: CSVAGDLGMNTEAFF. The CDR3 nucleotides are TGCAGCGTTGCCGGGGACTTGGGCATGAACACTGAAGCTTTCTTT.

The rearrangement uses TRBV4-3 and TRBJ2-5, with TRBD2 matching over 12 bases. The V and J ends lost 8 bases and 5 bases, in that order; junction bases with no gene match: 15. Germline CDR1 and CDR2: LGHNA and YSLEER. The length of the CDR3 is 17 residues. CDR3 coding DNA: TGCGCCAGCGACCAAGCGGCTAGCGGGAGGGCCCTGGAGACCCAGTACTTC. This sequence encodes CASDQAASGRALETQYF.

This clonotype was observed a handful of times. Compared with germline, one end of the junction differs, possibly owing to a read error. The chain uses TRBV11-2 and TRBJ1-3; a weak D match, TRBD1 (5 bases). CDR3 length: 15 residues. The germline CDR1 and CDR2 sequences are SGHAT and FQNNGV. The CDR3 sequence is CASMLGGDPGNTIHF. The CDR3 DNA is TGTGCCAGCATGCTGGGCGGGGACCCAGGAAACACCATACATTTT.

Comment on this clonotype: The CDR3 does not end in the conserved phenylalanine or tryptophan, so this is likely a read error. This sequence joins TRBV10-3 and TRBJ2-5; tentatively, D is TRBD2 (6 bases). Germline V gene data show CDR1 as ENHRY and CDR2 as SYGVKD. CDR3 length equals 15 residues. CDR3 protein: CVISDREKGMETQYL. CDR3 DNA sequence: TGTGTCATCAGTGACCGGGAGAAGGGGATGGAGACCCAGTACTTA.

The chain is built from TRBV10-3 and TRBJ1-2; D is perhaps TRBD1 (5 bases). Between the trimmed V and J ends, which lost 1 base and 5 bases, there was a span of 14 bases. Germline V gives CDR1 ENHRY, CDR2 SYGVKD. This CDR3 is built from 15 residues. CDR3 amino acids: CAISELGEIPYGYTF. CDR3 nucleotide sequence: TGTGCCATCAGTGAGTTGGGGGAGATTCCTTATGGCTACACCTTC.

The sample holds a few counts of this clonotype. A clone one base away is much larger, so this may be a read error. The gene calls are TRBV5-1 and TRBJ2-7, with a weak D call TRBD2 (7 bases). Germline V gene lookup returns CDR1 SGHRS and CDR2 YFSETQ. There are 14 residues in the CDR3. V lost 6 bases, J lost 2 bases, and 15 bases lay in between. The CDR3, as DNA: TGCGCCAGCAACTTCGGGGGGCAGGCCTACGAGCAGTACTTC. Encoded protein: CASNFGGQAYEQYF.

V and J are TRBV7-9 and TRBJ2-1; D might be TRBD1 (5 bases). The CDR3 totals 15 residues. The germline gives CDR1 SEHNR, CDR2 FQNEAQ (reference sequence). Between the trimmed V and J ends, which lost 11 bases and 5 bases, there was a span of 22 bases. This CDR3 reads CAGGDSLYENNEQFF. CDR3 nucleotides: TGTGCCGGCGGTGACAGTTTATACGAAAACAATGAGCAGTTCTTC.

A single count supports this clonotype. This likely comes from a read error, as the CDR3 has no conserved phenylalanine or tryptophan at its end. V gene TRBV11-2 combines with J gene TRBJ2-1, with 12 positions matching TRBD2. Germline V gives CDR1 SGHAT, CDR2 FQNNGV. V trimming: 1 base; J trimming: 10 bases; junction bases outside the gene matches: 8. The CDR3 sequence is 16 residues long. As DNA, the CDR3 is TGTGCCAGCAGCTTAGGGACTAGCGGGAAGGGTAGAGAGCAGTTCTTA. The encoded protein is CASSLGTSGKGREQFL.

In regard to this clonotype: Being one base from a much bigger clone, this may be a read error. The chain couples TRBV5-1 to TRBJ2-5; 9 bases map to TRBD2. CDR3 length equals 15 residues. Germline V gene sequence: CDR1 SGHRS, CDR2 YFSETQ. V trimming: 3 bases; J trimming: 2 bases; junction bases outside the gene matches: 5. The chain's CDR3 is CASSSGSGGQETQYF. The CDR3 DNA follows: TGCGCCAGCAGCTCAGGTAGCGGGGGTCAAGAGACCCAGTACTTC.

Notes on this clonotype: It may be a read error: a sequence one base away is much more abundant. The rearrangement links TRBV10-3 to TRBJ2-7; D gene unclear. CDR3 length: 15 residues. Germline V CDR1 and CDR2: ENHRY, SYGVKD. The CDR3 DNA is TGTACCATCAATGAGTCGGCAGCGCCCAGGTACGAGCAGTACTTC. It specifies CTINESAAPRYEQYF.

Comment on this clonotype: One end of the junction does not line up with germline, which may come from a read error. The V gene is TRBV5-1, the J gene TRBJ2-1, with 8 positions matching TRBD2. Germline V CDR1 and CDR2: SGHRS, YFSETQ. The CDR3 consists of 14 residues. CDR3: CDSSAAGGYNEHFF. CDR3 sequence (DNA): TGCGACAGCAGCGCTGCGGGAGGTTACAATGAGCACTTCTTC.

With respect to this clonotype: At one end the junction does not follow the germline gene, possibly because of a read error. V usage is TRBV11-2 and J usage is TRBJ2-5, with 7 bases that match TRBD2. The CDR3 totals 18 residues. The V gene's germline CDR1 is SGHAT and CDR2 FQNNGV. The CDR3, as DNA: TGTGCCAGCAGCCCTAACTCAATCCAGGGTACTGTGCGGGAGACCCAGTATTTC. This translates into CASSPNSIQGTVRETQYF.